This T cell receptor (beta chain) was found in a study of a mutant IDH1 vaccine in newly diagnosed glioma. Study background: There were eight vaccinations for patients, given in weeks 1, 3, 5, 7, 11, 15, 19 and 23. Patients got their first vaccination 4-6 weeks after radiotherapy alone, or with temozolomide cycles. Before enrollment, patients got radiotherapy alone, temozolomide alone, or mostly the combination.

Note on this clone: What it binds is not known.

V was pared by 3 bases and J by 5 bases, with 14 bases between. This CDR3 has 14 residues. The germline CDR1 and CDR2 sequences are MDHEN and SYDVKM. Time point meaning: week 23, last vaccination. Vaccination used 300 ug of mutant IDH1 20-mer peptide per dose, with topical imiquimod. The data were produced by immunoSEQ multiplex PCR, yet TCRdb's version contains in-frame clones alone and is incomplete. Seen here are some 11,000 clones, around 88% observed once, and the top ten hold roughly 4.8%. The V call is TRBV28, the J call TRBJ2-7; D possibly matches TRBD1 or TRBD2 (5 bases each). This clonotype was sampled from a woman in her forties with glioma. Some clones in this sample may be carry-over from other donors' samples. The material was PBMCs, obtained from a glioma patient whose treatment included an IDH1 peptide vaccine. The CDR3 sequence: CASSLSAGRDEQYF. In DNA form, the CDR3 reads TGTGCCAGCAGTTTGTCCGCAGGGCGGGACGAGCAGTACTTC.